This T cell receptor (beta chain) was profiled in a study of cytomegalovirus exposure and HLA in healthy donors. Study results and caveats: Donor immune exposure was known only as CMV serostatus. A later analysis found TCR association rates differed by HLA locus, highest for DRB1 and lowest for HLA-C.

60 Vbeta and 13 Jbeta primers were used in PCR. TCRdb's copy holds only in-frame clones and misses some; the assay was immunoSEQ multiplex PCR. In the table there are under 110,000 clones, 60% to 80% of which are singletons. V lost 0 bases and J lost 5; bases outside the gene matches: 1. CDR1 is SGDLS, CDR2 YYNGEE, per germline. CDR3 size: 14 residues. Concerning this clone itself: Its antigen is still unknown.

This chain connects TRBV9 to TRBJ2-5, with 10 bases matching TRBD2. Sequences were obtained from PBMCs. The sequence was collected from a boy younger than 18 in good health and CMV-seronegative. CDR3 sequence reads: CASSVEAGGETQYF. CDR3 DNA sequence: TGTGCCAGCAGCGTAGAAGCGGGAGGGGAGACCCAGTACTTC.